Below are 10 T cell receptor beta chains sequenced from a single sample in a study of cytomegalovirus exposure and HLA in healthy donors. Primers for the PCR totalled 60 Vbeta and 13 Jbeta. Assay used: immunoSEQ multiplex PCR; TCRdb lists only in-frame clones, some missing. The sample records fewer than 120,000 clones, about three quarters being singletons. The sequenced sample was PBMCs. The receptors derive from a woman in her twenties or thirties in good health and CMV-seronegative.

The count of this clone is one. The genes are TRBV7-2 and TRBJ2-5; 9 bases match TRBD2. TRBJ2-7 explains the end of the DNA better; the J call may be wrong. Germline values: CDR1 SGHTA, CDR2 FQGNSA. The CDR3 sequence is 15 residues long. The CDR3 DNA sequence: TGTGCCAGCAGCTTAGCGACTAGCGGATACTACGAGCAGTACTTC. It codes for CASSLATSGYYEQYF.

The rearrangement links TRBV9 to TRBJ2-7; TRBD2 agrees at 7 bases. The CDR3 has 14 amino acids. The germline V gene encodes CDR1 SGDLS and CDR2 YYNGEE. The V segment lost 3 bases and the J segment 1 base; nucleotides outside the gene matches: 4. For the CDR3, the DNA is TGTGCCAGCAGCGAGACTAGCAGATCCTACGAGCAGTACTTC. The encoded protein is CASSETSRSYEQYF. The entire variable domain, with the rest obtained from reference TRBV9 and TRBJ2-7, is as follows: DSGVTQTPKHLITATGQRVTLRCSPRSGDLSVYWYQQSLDQGLQFLIQYYNGEERAKGNILERFSAQQFPDLHSELNLSSLELGDSALYFCASSETSRSYEQYFGPGTRLTVT.

The J gene is TRBJ1-1, the V gene TRBV7-9; possibly TRBD1 for D (5 bases). CDR1 and CDR2 from the germline V gene are SEHNR and FQNEAQ (reference sequence). The V end was cut by 4 bases, the J end by 0 bases, with 15 bases between. The CDR3 extends over 16 amino acids. CDR3 sequence: CASSSDNWIMNTEAFF. CDR3 DNA: TGTGCCAGCAGCTCGGACAATTGGATCATGAACACTGAAGCTTTCTTT.

This chain links TRBV4-2 with TRBJ1-6; the D gene is possibly TRBD1 (5 bases). The CDR3 runs to 17 residues. V shed 3 bases and J shed 1 base, with 13 bases lying between them. The germline V gene has CDR1 LGHNA and CDR2 YNFKEQ. The CDR3 DNA reads as TGTGCCAGCAGCCACTCCGGGGGAGAGTCCTATAATTCACCCCTCCACTTT. This gives the protein CASSHSGGESYNSPLHF.

The rearrangement links TRBV25-1 to TRBJ1-5, with a weak D call TRBD1 (6 bases). The CDR3 extends over 13 amino acids. Per germline, CDR1 MGHDK and CDR2 SYGVNS. Trimming stripped 8 bases from V and 6 bases from J, with 14 bases between. The CDR3 DNA reads as TGTGCCAGCTCCGGGGGGGCGGTTCAGCCCCAGCATTTT. This gives the protein CASSGGAVQPQHF.

DNA for the CDR3: TGTGCCAGCCGTCCAGGCGGGGCTGGGGGAAACACCATATATTTT. Translating it yields CASRPGGAGGNTIYF. This chain uses TRBV25-1 with TRBJ1-3; D may be TRBD1 (5 bases). CDR1 MGHDK and CDR2 SYGVNS come from the germline V gene. The CDR3 totals 15 residues. V was cut by 8 bases and J by 4 bases, with 18 bases left in between.

The chain has TRBV30 and TRBJ1-4, with TRBD1 matching over 9 bases. The CDR3 is made up of 14 amino acids. In germline, CDR1 is GTSNPN, CDR2 SVGIG (reference sequence). V dropped 4 bases and J dropped 3; count of bases not matched to a gene: 3. CDR3 DNA sequence: TGTGCCTGGAAGGGGGACAGGGCTAATGAAAAACTGTTTTTT. It specifies CAWKGDRANEKLFF. Full variable domain (outside the CDR3, taken from reference TRBV30 and TRBJ1-4): SQTIHQWPATLVQPVGSPLSLECTVEGTSNPNLYWYRQAAGRGLQLLFYSVGIGQISSEVPQNLSASRPQDRQFILSSKKLLLSDSGFYLCAWKGDRANEKLFFGSGTQLSVL.

The chain joins TRBV6-1 to TRBJ2-1, with D tentatively TRBD1 (6 bases). From germline, CDR1 is MNHNS and CDR2 SASEGT. This CDR3 has 15 residues. Trimming pared 3 bases from V and 7 bases from J, leaving 16 bases between. The CDR3 DNA follows: TGTGCCAGCAGTGATGGGCAGGGGAAGAGAAATGAGCAGTTCTTC. This translates into CASSDGQGKRNEQFF.

The rearrangement joins TRBV19 to TRBJ2-1; a possible D gene is TRBD2 (6 bases). CDR3 size: 13 residues. V gave up 10 bases and J gave up 6 bases, with 16 bases separating them. Germline V gene lookup returns CDR1 LNHDA and CDR2 SQIVND (reference sequence). CDR3 residues: CATTGGVFNEQFF. The CDR3 coding sequence is TGTGCCACGACCGGCGGGGTCTTCAATGAGCAGTTCTTC.

CDR3 protein: CASSYSNRGVGNTIYF. CDR3 nucleotide sequence: TGTGCCAGCAGTTACTCGAACAGGGGAGTTGGAAACACCATATATTTT. The genes are TRBV6-5 and TRBJ1-3, with 7 positions matching TRBD1. Germline values: CDR1 MNHEY, CDR2 SVGAGI. The V gene end was trimmed by 0 bases and the J gene end by 3 bases; junction bases not matched to a gene: 5. The CDR3 consists of 16 residues.